This TCR beta chain originates from a study of blood T cells in healthy people across ages. Primed by a sample-barcoded 5' primer and a J-beta primer mix, a second PCR proceeded for roughly 7 to 12 cycles. A single record per CDR3 protein comes from TCRdb applying MiXCR to the 5' RACE reads. The sample shows about 800,000 distinct CDR3 sequences, about 25% of them seen only once. This clonotype appeared many times. The CDR3 consists of 14 residues. Germline loops: CDR1 SQVTM, CDR2 ANQGSEA. V lost 4 bases and J lost 5, with 17 bases in between. These data were also reused for a study on T cells of mothers and their children. That report notes: Thymic selection shapes TCR recombination output similarly in related and unrelated pairs.

J is TRBJ2-5 and V is TRBV29-1; no clear D. The receptor comes from a boy younger than 18 in good health. Sequencing used blood. The CDR3 bases are TGCAGCGTTGCAAGGAACCTAGAATGGGAGACCCAGTACTTC. It codes for CSVARNLEWETQYF.